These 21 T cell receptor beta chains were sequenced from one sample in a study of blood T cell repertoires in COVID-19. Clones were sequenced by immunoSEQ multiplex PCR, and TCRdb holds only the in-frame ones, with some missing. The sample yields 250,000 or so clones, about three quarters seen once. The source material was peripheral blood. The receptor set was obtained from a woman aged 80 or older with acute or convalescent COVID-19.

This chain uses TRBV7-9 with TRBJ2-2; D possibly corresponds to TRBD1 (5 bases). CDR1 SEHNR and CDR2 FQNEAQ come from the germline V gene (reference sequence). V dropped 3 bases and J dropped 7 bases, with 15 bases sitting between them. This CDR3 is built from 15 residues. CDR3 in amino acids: CASSFFLQGDGELFF. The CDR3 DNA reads TGTGCCAGCAGCTTCTTCCTTCAGGGTGACGGGGAGCTGTTTTTT.

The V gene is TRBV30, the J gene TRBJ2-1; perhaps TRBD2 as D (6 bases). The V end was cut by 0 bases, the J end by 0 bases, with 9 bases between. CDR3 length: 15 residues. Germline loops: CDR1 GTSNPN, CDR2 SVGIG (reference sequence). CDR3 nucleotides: TGTGCCTGGAGTGTGAGCGGGTACTCCTACAATGAGCAGTTCTTC. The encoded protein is CAWSVSGYSYNEQFF. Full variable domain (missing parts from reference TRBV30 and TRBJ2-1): SQTIHQWPATLVQPVGSPLSLECTVEGTSNPNLYWYRQAAGRGLQLLFYSVGIGQISSEVPQNLSASRPQDRQFILSSKKLLLSDSGFYLCAWSVSGYSYNEQFFGPGTRLTVL.

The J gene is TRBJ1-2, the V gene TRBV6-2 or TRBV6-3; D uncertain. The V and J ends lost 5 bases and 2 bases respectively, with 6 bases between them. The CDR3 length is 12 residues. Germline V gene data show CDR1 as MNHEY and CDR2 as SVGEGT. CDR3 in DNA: TGTGCCAGCAGTAGTCAGAACTATGGCTACACCTTC. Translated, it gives CASSSQNYGYTF.

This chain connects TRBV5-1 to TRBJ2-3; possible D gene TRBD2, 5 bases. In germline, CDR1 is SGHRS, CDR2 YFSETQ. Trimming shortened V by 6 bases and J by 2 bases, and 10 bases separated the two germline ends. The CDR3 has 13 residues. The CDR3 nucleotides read TGCGCCAGCACCGAGCGGACCACAGATACGCAGTATTTT. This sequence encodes CASTERTTDTQYF.

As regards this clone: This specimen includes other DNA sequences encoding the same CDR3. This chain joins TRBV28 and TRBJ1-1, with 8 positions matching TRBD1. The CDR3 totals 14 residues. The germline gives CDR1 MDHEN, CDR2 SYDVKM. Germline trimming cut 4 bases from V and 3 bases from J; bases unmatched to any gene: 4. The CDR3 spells CASSSGQGDTEAFF. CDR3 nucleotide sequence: TGTGCCAGCAGTTCCGGACAGGGAGACACTGAAGCTTTCTTT.

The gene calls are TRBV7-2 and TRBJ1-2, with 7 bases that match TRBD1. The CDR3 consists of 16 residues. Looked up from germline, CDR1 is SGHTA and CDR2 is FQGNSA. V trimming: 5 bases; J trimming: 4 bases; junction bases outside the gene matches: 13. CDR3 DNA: TGTGCCAGCAGCAGAAGGGACTCGGACAGGACCTATGGCTACACCTTC. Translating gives CASSRRDSDRTYGYTF.

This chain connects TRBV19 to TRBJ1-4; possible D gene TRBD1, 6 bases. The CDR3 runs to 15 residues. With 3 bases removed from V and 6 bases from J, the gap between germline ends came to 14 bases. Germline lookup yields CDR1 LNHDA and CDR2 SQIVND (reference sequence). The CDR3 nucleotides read TGTGCCAGTAGTATGGGTAGGGACACCTATGAAAAACTGTTTTTT. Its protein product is CASSMGRDTYEKLFF.

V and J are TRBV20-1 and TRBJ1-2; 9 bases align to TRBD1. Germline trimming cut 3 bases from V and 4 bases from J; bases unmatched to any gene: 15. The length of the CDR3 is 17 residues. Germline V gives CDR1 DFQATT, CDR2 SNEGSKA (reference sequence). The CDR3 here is CSASPGQGKPTSYGYTF. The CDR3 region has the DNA TGCAGTGCTAGTCCGGGACAGGGTAAGCCCACGAGCTATGGCTACACCTTC.

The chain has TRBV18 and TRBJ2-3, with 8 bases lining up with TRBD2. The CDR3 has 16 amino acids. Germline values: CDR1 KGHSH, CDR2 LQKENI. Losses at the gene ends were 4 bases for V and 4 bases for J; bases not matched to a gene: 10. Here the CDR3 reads CASSLASAGGSDTQYF. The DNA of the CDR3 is TGTGCCAGCTCACTAGCCTCGGCGGGAGGTTCAGATACGCAGTATTTT.

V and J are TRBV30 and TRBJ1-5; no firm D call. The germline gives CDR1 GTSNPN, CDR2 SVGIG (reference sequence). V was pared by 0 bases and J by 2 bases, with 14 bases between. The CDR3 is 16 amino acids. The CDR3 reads CAWSVGGNSGNQPQHF. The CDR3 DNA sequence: TGTGCCTGGAGTGTGGGAGGGAATAGCGGCAATCAGCCCCAGCATTTT.

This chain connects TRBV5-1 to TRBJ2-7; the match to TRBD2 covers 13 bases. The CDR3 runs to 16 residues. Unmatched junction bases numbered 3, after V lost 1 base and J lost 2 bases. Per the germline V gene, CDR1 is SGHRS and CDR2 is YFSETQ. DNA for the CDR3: TGCGCCAGCAGCTTGTCGACTAGCGGGGGGACCTACGAGCAGTACTTC. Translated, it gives CASSLSTSGGTYEQYF.

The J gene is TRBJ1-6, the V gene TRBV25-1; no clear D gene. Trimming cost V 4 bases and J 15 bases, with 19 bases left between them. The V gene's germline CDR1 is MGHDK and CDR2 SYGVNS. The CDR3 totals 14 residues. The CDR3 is CASSGSFEGPLLHF. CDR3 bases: TGTGCCAGCAGTGGGAGCTTCGAGGGCCCTCTCCTCCACTTT.

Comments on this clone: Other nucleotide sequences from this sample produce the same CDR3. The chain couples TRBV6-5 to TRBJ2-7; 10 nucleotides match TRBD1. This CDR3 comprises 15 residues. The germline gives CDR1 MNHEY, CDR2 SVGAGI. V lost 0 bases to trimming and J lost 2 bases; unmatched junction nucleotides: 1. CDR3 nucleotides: TGTGCCAGCAGTTACTCCGACAGGGGGCCCTACGAGCAGTACTTC. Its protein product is CASSYSDRGPYEQYF.

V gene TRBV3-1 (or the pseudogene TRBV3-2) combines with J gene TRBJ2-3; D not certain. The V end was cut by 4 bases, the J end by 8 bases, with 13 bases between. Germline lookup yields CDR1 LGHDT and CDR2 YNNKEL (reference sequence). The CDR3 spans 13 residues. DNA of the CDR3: TGTGCCAGCAGCCCCTCCGCGCCAGGTACGCAGTATTTT. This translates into CASSPSAPGTQYF.

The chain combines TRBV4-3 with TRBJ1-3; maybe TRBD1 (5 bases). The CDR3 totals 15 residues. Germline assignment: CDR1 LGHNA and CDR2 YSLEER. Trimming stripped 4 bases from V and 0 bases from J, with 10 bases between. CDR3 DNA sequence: TGCGCCAGCAGCCTAGGGGCCACCTCTGGAAACACCATATATTTT. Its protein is CASSLGATSGNTIYF.

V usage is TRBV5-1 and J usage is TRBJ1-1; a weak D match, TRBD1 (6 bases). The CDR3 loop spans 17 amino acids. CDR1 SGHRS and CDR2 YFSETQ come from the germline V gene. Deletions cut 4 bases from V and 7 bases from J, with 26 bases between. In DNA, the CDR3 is TGCGCCAGCAGCCTCGAGCTTACAGGGAATTGGAAGGGTGAAGCTTTCTTT. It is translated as CASSLELTGNWKGEAFF. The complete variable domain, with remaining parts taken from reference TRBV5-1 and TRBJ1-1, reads KAGVTQTPRYLIKTRGQQVTLSCSPISGHRSVSWYQQTPGQGLQFLFEYFSETQRNKGNFPGRFSGRQFSNSRSEMNVSTLELGDSALYLCASSLELTGNWKGEAFFGQGTRLTVV.

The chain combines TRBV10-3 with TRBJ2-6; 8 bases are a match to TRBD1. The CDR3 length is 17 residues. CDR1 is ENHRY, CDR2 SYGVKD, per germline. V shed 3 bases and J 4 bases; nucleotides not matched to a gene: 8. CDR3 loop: CAISDKSRGLGANVLTF. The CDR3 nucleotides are TGTGCCATCAGTGACAAAAGCAGGGGGCTCGGGGCCAACGTCCTGACTTTC.

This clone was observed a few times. This chain's CDR3 is CASSEGQGIYEQYF. The CDR3 DNA reads as TGTGCCAGCAGTGAGGGACAAGGTATCTACGAGCAGTACTTC. This chain links TRBV6-1 with TRBJ2-7; TRBD1 is a possible D gene (6 bases). The germline V and J ends were trimmed by 3 bases and 3 bases, with 12 bases remaining between them. The germline gives CDR1 MNHNS, CDR2 SASEGT. CDR3 size: 14 residues.

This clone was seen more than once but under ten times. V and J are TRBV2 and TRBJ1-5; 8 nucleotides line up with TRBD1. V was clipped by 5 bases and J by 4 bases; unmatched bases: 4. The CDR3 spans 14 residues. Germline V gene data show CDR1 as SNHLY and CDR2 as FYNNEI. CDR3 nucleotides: TGTGCCAGCAGTTATACAGGGGGGAATCAGCCCCAGCATTTT. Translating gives CASSYTGGNQPQHF. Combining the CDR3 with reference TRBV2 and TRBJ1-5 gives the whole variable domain EPEVTQTPSHQVTQMGQEVILRCVPISNHLYFYWYRQILGQKVEFLVSFYNNEISEKSEIFDDQFSVERPDGSNFTLKIRSTKLEDSAMYFCASSYTGGNQPQHFGDGTRLSIL.

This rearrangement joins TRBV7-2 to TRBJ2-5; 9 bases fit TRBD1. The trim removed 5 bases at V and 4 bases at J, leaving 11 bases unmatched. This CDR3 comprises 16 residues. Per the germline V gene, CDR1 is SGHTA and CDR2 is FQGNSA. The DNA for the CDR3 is TGTGCCAGCAGCCCTAGGGACAGGGAAAGGAGAGAGACCCAGTACTTC. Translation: CASSPRDRERRETQYF.

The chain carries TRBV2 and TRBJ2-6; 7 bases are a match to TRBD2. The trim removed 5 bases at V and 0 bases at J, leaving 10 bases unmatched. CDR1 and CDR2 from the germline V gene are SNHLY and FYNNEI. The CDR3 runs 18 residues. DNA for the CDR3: TGTGCCAGCAGTCCCCGAGGAGCGGGACCCTCTGGGGCCAACGTCCTGACTTTC. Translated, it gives CASSPRGAGPSGANVLTF.